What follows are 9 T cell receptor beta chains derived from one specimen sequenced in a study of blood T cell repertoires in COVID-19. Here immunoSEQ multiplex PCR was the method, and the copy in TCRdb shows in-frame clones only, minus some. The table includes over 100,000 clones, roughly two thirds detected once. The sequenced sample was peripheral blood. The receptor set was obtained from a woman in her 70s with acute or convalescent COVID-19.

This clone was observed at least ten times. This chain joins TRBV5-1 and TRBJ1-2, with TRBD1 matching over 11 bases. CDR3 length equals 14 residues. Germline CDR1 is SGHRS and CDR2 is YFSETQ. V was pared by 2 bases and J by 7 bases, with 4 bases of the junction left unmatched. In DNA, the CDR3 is TGCGCCAGCAGCTTATCCGGGACAGGGGGTGGCTACACCTTC. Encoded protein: CASSLSGTGGGYTF.

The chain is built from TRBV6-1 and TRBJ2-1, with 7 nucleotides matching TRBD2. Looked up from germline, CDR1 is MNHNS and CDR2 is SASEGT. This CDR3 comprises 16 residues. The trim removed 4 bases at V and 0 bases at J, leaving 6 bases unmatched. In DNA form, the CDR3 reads TGTGCCAGCAGTGCCCTCGGGGGGAGCTCCTACAATGAGCAGTTCTTC. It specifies CASSALGGSSYNEQFF.

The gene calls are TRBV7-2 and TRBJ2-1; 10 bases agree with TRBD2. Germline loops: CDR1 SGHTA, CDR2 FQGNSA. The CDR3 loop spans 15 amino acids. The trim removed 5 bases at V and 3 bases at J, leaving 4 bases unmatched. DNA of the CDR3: TGTGCCAGCAGCGCAGGACTAGCGGTCTACAATGAGCAGTTCTTC. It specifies CASSAGLAVYNEQFF.

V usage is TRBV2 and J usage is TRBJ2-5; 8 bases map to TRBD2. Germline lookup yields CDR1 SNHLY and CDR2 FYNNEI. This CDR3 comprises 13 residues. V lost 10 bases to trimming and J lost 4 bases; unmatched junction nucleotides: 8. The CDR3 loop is CAILGGGIETQYF. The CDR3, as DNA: TGTGCCATCCTCGGGGGGGGGATAGAGACCCAGTACTTC.

Written as DNA, the CDR3 is TGTGCCAGTAACACCGGGACAGGGGACTATGGCTACACCTTC. This codes for CASNTGTGDYGYTF. V and J are TRBV19 and TRBJ1-2, with 10 bases aligning to TRBD1. The length of the CDR3 is 14 residues. Germline CDR1 is LNHDA and CDR2 is SQIVND (reference sequence). V lost 7 bases to trimming and J lost 3 bases; unmatched junction nucleotides: 5.

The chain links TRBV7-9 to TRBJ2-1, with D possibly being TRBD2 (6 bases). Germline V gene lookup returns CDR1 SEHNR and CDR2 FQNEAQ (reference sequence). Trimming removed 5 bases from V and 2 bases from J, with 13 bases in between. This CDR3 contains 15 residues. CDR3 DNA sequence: TGTGCCAGCAGCCCTCCCGGGGGTACCTACAATGAGCAGTTCTTC. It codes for CASSPPGGTYNEQFF.

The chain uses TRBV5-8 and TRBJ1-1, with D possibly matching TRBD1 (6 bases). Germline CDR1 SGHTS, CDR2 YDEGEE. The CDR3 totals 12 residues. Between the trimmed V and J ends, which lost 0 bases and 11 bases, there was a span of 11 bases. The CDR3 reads CASSLGTVWAFF. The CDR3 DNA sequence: TGTGCCAGCAGCTTGGGGACAGTATGGGCTTTCTTT. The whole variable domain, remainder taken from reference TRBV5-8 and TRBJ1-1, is EAGVTQSPTHLIKTRGQQATLRCSPISGHTSVYWYQQALGLGLQFLLWYDEGEERNRGNFPPRFSGRQFPNYSSELNVNALELEDSALYLCASSLGTVWAFFGQGTRLTVV.

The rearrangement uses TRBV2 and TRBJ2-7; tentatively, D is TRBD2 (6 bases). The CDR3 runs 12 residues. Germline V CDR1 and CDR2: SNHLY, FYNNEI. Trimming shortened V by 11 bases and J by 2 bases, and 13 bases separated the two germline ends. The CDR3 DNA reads TGTGCCGGAGGGGTTTTGCCCTACGAGCAGTACTTC. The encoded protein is CAGGVLPYEQYF.

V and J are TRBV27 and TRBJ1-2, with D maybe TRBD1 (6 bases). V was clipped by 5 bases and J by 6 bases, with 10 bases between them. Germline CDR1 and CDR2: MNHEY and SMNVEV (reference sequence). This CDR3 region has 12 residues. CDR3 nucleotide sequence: TGTGCCAGCAGTAGGGGGGGCGATGGCTACACCTTC. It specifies CASSRGGDGYTF.